The 4 T cell receptor beta chains reported below all come from one sample, sequenced in a study of tumor and adjacent non-tumor tissue in lung cancer. The library came from three nested PCR rounds adapted from ARM-PCR protocols. Each CDR3 protein gets one entry after TCRdb re-called the multiplex PCR reads with MiXCR. The sample shows about 48,000 distinct CDR3 sequences, around 59% of them seen only once. No cell sorting was done before RNA was extracted from the tissue. Distant lung tissue was collected more than 3 cm away from the tumor edge. Sequenced sample: distant non-tumor lung tissue. All receptors derive from a woman aged 70-85 years with non-small cell lung cancer.

This chain uses TRBV4-1 with TRBJ1-6; 8 nucleotides agree with TRBD1. V lost 6 bases and J lost 10; bases outside the gene matches: 11. This CDR3 spans 15 amino acids. Germline CDR1 reads MGHRA; CDR2 reads YSYEKL. CDR3 sequence (DNA): TGCGCCAGCAGTCAATCCCGGGACAGGATGTCACCCCTCCACTTT. Protein product: CASSQSRDRMSPLHF.

The chain has TRBV2 and TRBJ2-1, with 11 bases lining up with TRBD2. Per germline, CDR1 SNHLY and CDR2 FYNNEI. This CDR3 region has 15 residues. Trimming at V came to 7 bases and at J to 7 bases, leaving 9 bases not matched to a gene. CDR3 in amino acids: CASNSGTSGTNEQFF. CDR3 sequence (DNA): TGTGCCAGCAATTCCGGGACTAGCGGTACGAATGAGCAGTTCTTC.

To note about this clonotype: A junction end diverges from the germline sequence, so it may reflect a read error. V is TRBV10-1 and J is TRBJ2-7; D is ambiguous. CDR1 and CDR2 (germline): WNHNN, SYGVQD (reference sequence). This CDR3 has 14 residues. CDR3: CASSESGSEDELYF. DNA of the CDR3: TGCGCCAGCAGTGAGTCAGGGTCAGAGGACGAGCTGTACTTC.

Comments on this clonotype: Germline is not matched at one junction end, which may reflect a read error. The chain uses TRBV7-9 and TRBJ2-7, with TRBD1 matching 10 bases. Germline V lookup: CDR1 SEHNR, CDR2 FQNEAQ (reference sequence). The CDR3 has 13 residues. CDR3 nucleotides: TGTGCCAGCGGGACAGGGGAGATCTACGGGCAGTACTTC. It codes for CASGTGEIYGQYF.